The rows below give T cell receptor beta chains drawn from one sample of a study of vaccination and CD4 T cells after COVID-19. TCRdb recomputed calls from the PCR reads with MiXCR, one row per CDR3 protein. The sample includes about 20,000 distinct CDR3 sequences, nearly 50% of them seen just once. No antigen has been assigned to these receptors. Material: CD4+ T cells from blood, cultured in vitro. Receptors were obtained from a human donor who had recovered from COVID-19. CDR3s include the opening cysteine and the closing phenylalanine or tryptophan. The order of the fields is J gene, V gene, clone size, D gene, CDR3 protein, CDR3 DNA. The D gene is left open where the match is weak. Clone size is given for some rows only: seen once, a few or many times, or a class if the clone is expanded.

>TRBJ1-5|TRBV20-1|few|TRBD1
CSARDRTTGAQPQHF
TGCAGTGCTAGAGACCGCACTACAGGGGCGCAGCCCCAGCATTTT
>TRBJ1-1|TRBV11-2|.|.
CASSLAPRDYTEAFF
TGTGCCAGCAGCTTAGCCCCCAGGGATTACACTGAAGCTTTCTTT
>TRBJ2-3|TRBV11-1|.|.
CASSVRTGTDTQYF
TGTGCCAGCAGCGTTAGGACAGGCACAGATACGCAGTATTTT
>TRBJ1-1|TRBV12-3/TRBV12-4|few|.
CASSLEGVNTEAFF
TGTGCCAGCAGTTTAGAGGGGGTAAACACTGAAGCTTTCTTT
>TRBJ1-5|TRBV2|.|.
CASSEWRTTINQPQHF
TGTGCCAGCAGTGAATGGCGAACCACGATTAATCAGCCCCAGCATTTT
>TRBJ1-5|TRBV25-1|few|.
CASRPRYSNQPQHF
TGTGCCAGCAGACCAAGGTATAGCAATCAGCCCCAGCATTTT
>TRBJ2-3|TRBV6-1|.|.
CASSRTSAASLADTQYF
TGTGCCAGCAGCCGGACGTCGGCGGCCTCTCTCGCGGATACGCAGTATTTT
>TRBJ1-1|TRBV6-1|.|.
CASSEKFGRTEAFF
TGTGCCAGCAGTGAAAAGTTCGGGAGGACTGAAGCTTTCTTT
>TRBJ2-2|TRBV12-3/TRBV12-4|.|TRBD1
CASSSGDRVTGELFF
TGTGCCAGCAGTTCGGGGGACAGGGTCACCGGGGAGCTGTTTTTT
>TRBJ2-1|TRBV6-5|.|.
CASSYSAGREQFF
TGTGCCAGCAGTTACTCGGCGGGAAGGGAGCAGTTCTTC
>TRBJ2-7|TRBV29-1|.|TRBD2
CSVPGTSYEQYF
TGCAGCGTTCCTGGGACTAGTTACGAGCAGTACTTC
>TRBJ1-1|TRBV7-8|.|.
CASSWTGAGTEAFF
TGTGCCAGCAGTTGGACCGGGGCGGGAACTGAAGCTTTCTTT
>TRBJ2-3|TRBV11-2|few|TRBD1
CASSLGTTTGATDTQYF
TGTGCCAGCAGCTTAGGAACCACGACAGGGGCCACAGATACGCAGTATTTT
>TRBJ2-3|TRBV11-3|.|TRBD2
CASSLSSGRADTQYF
TGTGCCAGCAGCTTATCCAGCGGGAGAGCAGATACGCAGTATTTT
>TRBJ2-5|TRBV10-3|few|.
CAISDSSGWTQYF
TGTGCCATCAGTGATTCGAGCGGGTGGACCCAGTACTTC
>TRBJ1-5|TRBV28|few|TRBD1
CASSLNTGAQPQHF
TGTGCCAGCAGCCTCAACACAGGGGCGCAGCCCCAGCATTTT
>TRBJ1-1|TRBV6-2/TRBV6-3|.|.
CASVTNSGASNTEAFF
TGTGCCAGCGTCACCAATAGTGGAGCCTCGAACACTGAAGCTTTCTTT
>TRBJ2-3|TRBV7-3|few|.
CASSLIGGGTDTQYF
TGTGCCAGCAGCTTAATAGGGGGAGGCACAGATACGCAGTATTTT
>TRBJ2-5|TRBV19|few|.
CASKTTRPTTALKETQYF
TGTGCCAGTAAAACTACAAGGCCGACCACGGCCCTGAAAGAGACCCAGTACTTC
>TRBJ1-2|TRBV7-2|.|TRBD1
CASSLAGTGGRGGYTF
TGTGCCAGCAGCTTAGCGGGGACAGGGGGCCGGGGTGGCTACACCTTC
>TRBJ2-5|TRBV6-1|.|TRBD1
CASSATGVWETQYF
TGTGCCAGCAGTGCCACAGGGGTTTGGGAGACCCAGTACTTC
>TRBJ2-3|TRBV27|medium-sized|.
CASSLSGVSTDTQYF
TGTGCCAGCAGTTTATCGGGGGTTAGCACAGATACGCAGTATTTT
>TRBJ2-5|TRBV5-1|.|TRBD2
CASSLAVAGVGETQYF
TGCGCCAGCAGCTTGGCAGTAGCGGGAGTTGGTGAGACCCAGTACTTC
>TRBJ1-5|TRBV27|.|.
CASSLSAGGSFQPQHF
TGTGCCAGCAGTTTATCGGCGGGGGGGAGTTTTCAGCCCCAGCATTTT
>TRBJ2-5|TRBV7-2|once|TRBD1
CASSFGQEETQYF
TGTGCCAGCAGCTTCGGACAGGAAGAGACCCAGTACTTC
>TRBJ1-1|TRBV11-2|.|.
CASSSGSGPLGTEAFF
TGTGCCAGCAGTAGCGGATCTGGACCACTGGGCACTGAAGCTTTCTTT
>TRBJ1-1|TRBV6-1|few|.
CASIKGDRSAEAFF
TGTGCCAGCATCAAGGGAGATCGGAGCGCTGAAGCTTTCTTT
>TRBJ2-7|TRBV20-1|.|TRBD2
CSARGLAVSYEQYF
TGCAGTGCTAGAGGACTAGCGGTTTCCTACGAGCAGTACTTC
>TRBJ2-5|TRBV11-3|.|.
CASSLGGALRRETQYF
TGTGCCAGCAGCTTAGGAGGCGCCCTGCGGCGAGAGACCCAGTACTTC
>TRBJ2-4|TRBV6-1|.|TRBD1
CASRRQGAAKNIQYF
TGTGCCAGCAGGAGACAGGGGGCGGCCAAAAACATTCAGTACTTC
>TRBJ2-5|TRBV6-5|few|TRBD2
CASSWTSGQETQYF
TGTGCCAGCAGTTGGACTAGCGGGCAAGAGACCCAGTACTTC
>TRBJ1-6|TRBV28|.|.
CASSLTSNSPLHF
TGTGCCAGCAGTTTAACGTCTAATTCACCCCTCCACTTT
>TRBJ1-1|TRBV4-2|.|.
CASSAQGTLGTEAFF
TGTGCCAGCAGCGCTCAGGGGACCCTGGGGACTGAAGCTTTCTTT